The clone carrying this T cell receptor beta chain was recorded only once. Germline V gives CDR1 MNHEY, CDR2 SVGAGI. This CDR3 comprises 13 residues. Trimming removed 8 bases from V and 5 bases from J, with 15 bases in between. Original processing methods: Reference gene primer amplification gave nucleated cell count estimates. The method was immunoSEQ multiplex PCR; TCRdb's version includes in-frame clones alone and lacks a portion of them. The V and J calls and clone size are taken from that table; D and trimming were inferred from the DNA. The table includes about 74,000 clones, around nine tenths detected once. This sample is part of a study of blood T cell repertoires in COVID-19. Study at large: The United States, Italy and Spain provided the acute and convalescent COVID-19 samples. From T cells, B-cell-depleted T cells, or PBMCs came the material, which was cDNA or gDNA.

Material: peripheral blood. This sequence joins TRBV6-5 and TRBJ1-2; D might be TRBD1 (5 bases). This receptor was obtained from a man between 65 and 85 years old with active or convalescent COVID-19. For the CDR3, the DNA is TGTGCCAGCTTGGGGGGATTTTTGTATGGCTACACCTTC. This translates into CASLGGFLYGYTF.